This TCR beta chain emerged from a study of cytomegalovirus exposure and HLA in healthy donors. Looking at the study overall: Early on, a data release was issued that held some 91 million unique TCRs from HLA-typed donors.

Trimming removed 6 bases from V and 0 bases from J; junction bases left unmatched: 5. In germline, CDR1 is MNHEY, CDR2 SMNVEV (reference sequence). The CDR3 loop spans 14 amino acids. About this clone itself: As yet, its antigen is unknown.

Study observations and caveats: The only immune exposure information that was available was CMV serostatus.

This PCR relied on a set of 60 Vbeta primers and 13 Jbeta primers. Only in-frame clones appear in the TCRdb table, and some are missing; sequencing was by immunoSEQ multiplex PCR. The sample contains approximately 120,000 clones, about 68% of which appear only once. Sequences were obtained from PBMCs. The clonotype was recovered from a middle-aged man in good health and CMV-seropositive. This rearrangement joins TRBV27 to TRBJ2-7; 7 bases map to TRBD2. CDR3 loop: CASSPGGSSYEQYF. CDR3 nucleotide sequence: TGTGCCAGCAGCCCCGGGGGGAGCTCCTACGAGCAGTACTTC.